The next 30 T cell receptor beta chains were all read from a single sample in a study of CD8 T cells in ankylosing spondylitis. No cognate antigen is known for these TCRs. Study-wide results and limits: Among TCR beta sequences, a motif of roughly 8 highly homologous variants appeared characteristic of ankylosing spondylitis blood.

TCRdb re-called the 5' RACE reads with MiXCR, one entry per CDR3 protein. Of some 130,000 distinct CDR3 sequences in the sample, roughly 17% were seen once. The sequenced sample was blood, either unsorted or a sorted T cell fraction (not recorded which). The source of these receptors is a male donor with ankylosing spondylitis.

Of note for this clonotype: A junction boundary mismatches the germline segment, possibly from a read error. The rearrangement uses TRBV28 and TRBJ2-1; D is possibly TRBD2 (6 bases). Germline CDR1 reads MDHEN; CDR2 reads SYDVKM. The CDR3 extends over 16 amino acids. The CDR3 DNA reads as TGTGCCAGCAATTTACGGTGGGACTTCCTAGGTAATGAGCAGTTCTTC. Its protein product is CASNLRWDFLGNEQFF.

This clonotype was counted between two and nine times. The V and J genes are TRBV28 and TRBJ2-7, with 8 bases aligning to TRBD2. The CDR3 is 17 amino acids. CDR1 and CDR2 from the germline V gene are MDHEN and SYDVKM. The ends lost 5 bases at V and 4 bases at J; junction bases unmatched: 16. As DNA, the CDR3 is TGTGCCAGCAGTCACATGGGGTCGGGAGGGCCCTTTTACGAGCAGTACTTC. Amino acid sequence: CASSHMGSGGPFYEQYF.

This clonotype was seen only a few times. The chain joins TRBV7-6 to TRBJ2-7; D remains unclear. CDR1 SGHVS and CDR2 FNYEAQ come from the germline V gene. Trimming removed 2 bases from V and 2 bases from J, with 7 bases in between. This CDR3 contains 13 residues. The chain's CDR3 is CASSLLETYEQYF. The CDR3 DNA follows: TGTGCCAGCAGCTTACTGGAGACCTACGAGCAGTACTTC.

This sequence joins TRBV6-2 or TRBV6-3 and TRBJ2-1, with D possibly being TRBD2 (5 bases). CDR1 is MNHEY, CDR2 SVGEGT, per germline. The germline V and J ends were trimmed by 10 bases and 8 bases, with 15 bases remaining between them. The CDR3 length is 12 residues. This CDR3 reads CAILNTGYEQFF. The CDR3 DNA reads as TGTGCCATCCTAAACACGGGGTATGAGCAGTTCTTC.

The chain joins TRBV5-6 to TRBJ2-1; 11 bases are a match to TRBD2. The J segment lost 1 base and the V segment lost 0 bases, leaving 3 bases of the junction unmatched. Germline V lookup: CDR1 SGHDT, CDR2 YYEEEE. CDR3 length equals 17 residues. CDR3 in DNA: TGTGCCAGCAGCTTGGAGGCTAGCGGGAGGTCCTACAATGAGCAGTTCTTC. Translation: CASSLEASGRSYNEQFF.

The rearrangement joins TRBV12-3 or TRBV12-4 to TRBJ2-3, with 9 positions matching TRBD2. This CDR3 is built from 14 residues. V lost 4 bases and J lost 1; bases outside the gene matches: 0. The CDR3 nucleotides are TGTGCCAGCAGTTGGACTAGCGGCACAGATACGCAGTATTTT. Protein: CASSWTSGTDTQYF.

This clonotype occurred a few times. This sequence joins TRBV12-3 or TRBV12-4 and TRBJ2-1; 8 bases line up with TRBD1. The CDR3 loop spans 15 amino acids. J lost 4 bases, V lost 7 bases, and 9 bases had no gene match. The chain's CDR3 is CASNPRTGQYNEQFF. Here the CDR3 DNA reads TGTGCCAGCAACCCCCGGACAGGGCAATACAATGAGCAGTTCTTC.

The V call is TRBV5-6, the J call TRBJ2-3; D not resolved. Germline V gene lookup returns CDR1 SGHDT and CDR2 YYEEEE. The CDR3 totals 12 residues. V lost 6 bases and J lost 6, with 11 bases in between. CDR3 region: CASKAVWDTQYF. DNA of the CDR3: TGTGCCAGCAAAGCCGTATGGGATACGCAGTATTTT.

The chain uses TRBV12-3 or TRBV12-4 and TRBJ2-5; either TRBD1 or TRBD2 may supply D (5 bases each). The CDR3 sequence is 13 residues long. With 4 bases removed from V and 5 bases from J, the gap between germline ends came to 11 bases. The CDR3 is CASSSGREETQYF. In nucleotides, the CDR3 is TGTGCCAGCAGTTCTGGCAGGGAGGAGACCCAGTACTTC.

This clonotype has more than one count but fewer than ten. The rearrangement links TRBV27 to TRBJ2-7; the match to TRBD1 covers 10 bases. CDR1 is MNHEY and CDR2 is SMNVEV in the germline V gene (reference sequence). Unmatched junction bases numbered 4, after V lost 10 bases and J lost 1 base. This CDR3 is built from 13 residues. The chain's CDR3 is CATPGQGSYEQYF. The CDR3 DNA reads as TGTGCCACCCCGGGACAGGGGTCCTACGAGCAGTACTTC.

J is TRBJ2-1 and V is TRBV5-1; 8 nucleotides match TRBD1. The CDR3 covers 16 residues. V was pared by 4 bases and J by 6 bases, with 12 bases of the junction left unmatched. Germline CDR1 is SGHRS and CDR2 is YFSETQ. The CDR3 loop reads CASSNDRGLVSNEQFF. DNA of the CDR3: TGCGCCAGCAGCAACGACAGGGGATTAGTCAGCAATGAGCAGTTCTTC.

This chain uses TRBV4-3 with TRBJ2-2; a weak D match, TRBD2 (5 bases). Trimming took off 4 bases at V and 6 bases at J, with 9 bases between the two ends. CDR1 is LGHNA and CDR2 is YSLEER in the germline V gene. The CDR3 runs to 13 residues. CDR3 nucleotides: TGCGCCAGCAGCCCCGAGGGTCCCGGGGAGCTGTTTTTT. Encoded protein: CASSPEGPGELFF.

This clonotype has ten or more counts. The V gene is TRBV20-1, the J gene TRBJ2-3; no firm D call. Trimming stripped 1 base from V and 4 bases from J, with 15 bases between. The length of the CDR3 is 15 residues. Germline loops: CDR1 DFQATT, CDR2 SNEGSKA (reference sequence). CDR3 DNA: TGCAGTGCTAGAGTCCCCTGGAGTGGGTCAGATACGCAGTATTTT. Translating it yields CSARVPWSGSDTQYF.

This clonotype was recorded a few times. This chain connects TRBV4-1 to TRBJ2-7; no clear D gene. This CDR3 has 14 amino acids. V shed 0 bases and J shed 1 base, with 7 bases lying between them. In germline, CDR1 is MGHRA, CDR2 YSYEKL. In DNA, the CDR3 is TGCGCCAGCAGCCAAGAGGGCCATTCCTACGAGCAGTACTTC. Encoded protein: CASSQEGHSYEQYF.

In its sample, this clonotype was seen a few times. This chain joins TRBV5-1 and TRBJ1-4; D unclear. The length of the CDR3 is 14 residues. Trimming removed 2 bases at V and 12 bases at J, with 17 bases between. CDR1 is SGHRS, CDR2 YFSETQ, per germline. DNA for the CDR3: TGCGCCAGCAGCTTTGACGGTCCTGGAACGGAACTGTTTTTT. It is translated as CASSFDGPGTELFF.

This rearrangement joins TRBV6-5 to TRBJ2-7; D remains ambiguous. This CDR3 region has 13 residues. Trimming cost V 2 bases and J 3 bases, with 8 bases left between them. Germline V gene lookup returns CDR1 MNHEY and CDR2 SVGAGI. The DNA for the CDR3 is TGTGCCAGCAGTTACGGGGAACACTACGAGCAGTACTTC. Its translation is CASSYGEHYEQYF.

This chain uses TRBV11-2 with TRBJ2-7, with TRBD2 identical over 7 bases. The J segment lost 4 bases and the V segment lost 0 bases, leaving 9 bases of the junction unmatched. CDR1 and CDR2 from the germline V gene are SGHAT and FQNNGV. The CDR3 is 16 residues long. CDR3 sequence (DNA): TGTGCCAGCAGCTTAGATCCGGGGGGACGGTATTACGAGCAGTACTTC. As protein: CASSLDPGGRYYEQYF. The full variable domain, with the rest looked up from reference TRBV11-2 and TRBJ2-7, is EAGVAQSPRYKIIEKRQSVAFWCNPISGHATLYWYQQILGQGPKLLIQFQNNGVVDDSQLPKDRFSAERLKGVDSTLKIQPAKLEDSAVYLCASSLDPGGRYYEQYFGPGTRLTVT.

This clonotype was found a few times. The CDR3 spells CASSVDGSFYEQFF. The CDR3 DNA reads TGTGCCAGCAGCGTAGACGGGAGCTTCTATGAGCAGTTCTTC. The chain employs TRBV9 and TRBJ2-1; maybe TRBD2 (6 bases). V was shortened by 0 bases and J by 8 bases, with 12 bases between the two germline ends. The V gene's germline CDR1 is SGDLS and CDR2 YYNGEE. CDR3 length: 14 residues.

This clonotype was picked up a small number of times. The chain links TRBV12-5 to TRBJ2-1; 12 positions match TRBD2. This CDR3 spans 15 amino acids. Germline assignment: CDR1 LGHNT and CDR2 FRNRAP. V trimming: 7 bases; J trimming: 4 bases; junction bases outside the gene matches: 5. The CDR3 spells CASAGLAGLYNEQFF. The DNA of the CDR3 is TGTGCTAGTGCCGGACTAGCGGGGCTTTACAATGAGCAGTTCTTC.

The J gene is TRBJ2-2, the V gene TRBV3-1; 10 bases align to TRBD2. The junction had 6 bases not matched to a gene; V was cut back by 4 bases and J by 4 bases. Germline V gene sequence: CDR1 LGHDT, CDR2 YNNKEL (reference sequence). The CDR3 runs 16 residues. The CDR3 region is CASSLPSGSSTGELFF. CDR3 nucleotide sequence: TGTGCCAGCAGCCTGCCTAGCGGGAGTAGCACCGGGGAGCTGTTTTTT. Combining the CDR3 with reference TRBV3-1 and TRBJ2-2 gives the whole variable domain DTAVSQTPKYLVTQMGNDKSIKCEQNLGHDTMYWYKQDSKKFLKIMFSYNNKELIINETVPNRFSPKSPDKAHLNLHINSLELGDSAVYFCASSLPSGSSTGELFFGEGSRLTVL.

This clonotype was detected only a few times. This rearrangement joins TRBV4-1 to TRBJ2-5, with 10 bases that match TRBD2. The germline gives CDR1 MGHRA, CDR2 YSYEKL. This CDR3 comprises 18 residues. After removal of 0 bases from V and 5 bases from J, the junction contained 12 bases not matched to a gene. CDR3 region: CASSQDGLAGVWTETQYF. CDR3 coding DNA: TGCGCCAGCAGCCAAGATGGGCTAGCGGGAGTCTGGACGGAGACCCAGTACTTC.

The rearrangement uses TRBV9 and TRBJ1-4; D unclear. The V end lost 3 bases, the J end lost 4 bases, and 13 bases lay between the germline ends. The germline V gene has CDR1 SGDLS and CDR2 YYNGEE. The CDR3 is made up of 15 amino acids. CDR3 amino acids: CASSAGGGLNEKLFF. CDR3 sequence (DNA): TGTGCCAGCAGCGCCGGAGGAGGGCTTAATGAAAAACTGTTTTTT.

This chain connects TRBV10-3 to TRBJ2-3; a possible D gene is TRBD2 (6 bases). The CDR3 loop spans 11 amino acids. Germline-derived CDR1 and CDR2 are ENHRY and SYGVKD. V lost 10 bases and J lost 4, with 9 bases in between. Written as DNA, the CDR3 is TGTGCCAGCGGGACGGCAGATACGCAGTATTTT. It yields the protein CASGTADTQYF.

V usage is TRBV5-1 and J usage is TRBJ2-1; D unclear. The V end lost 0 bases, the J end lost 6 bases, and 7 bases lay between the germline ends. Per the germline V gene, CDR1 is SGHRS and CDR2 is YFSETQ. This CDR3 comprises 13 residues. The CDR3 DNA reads TGCGCCAGCAGCTTGGCCTGGGGCAATGAGCAGTTCTTC. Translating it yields CASSLAWGNEQFF.

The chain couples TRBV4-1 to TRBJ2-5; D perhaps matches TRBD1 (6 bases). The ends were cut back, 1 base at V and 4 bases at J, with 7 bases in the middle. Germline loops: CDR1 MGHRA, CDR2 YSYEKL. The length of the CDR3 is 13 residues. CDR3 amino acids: CASSQGRGETQYF. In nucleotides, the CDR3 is TGCGCCAGCAGCCAAGGCAGGGGAGAGACCCAGTACTTC.

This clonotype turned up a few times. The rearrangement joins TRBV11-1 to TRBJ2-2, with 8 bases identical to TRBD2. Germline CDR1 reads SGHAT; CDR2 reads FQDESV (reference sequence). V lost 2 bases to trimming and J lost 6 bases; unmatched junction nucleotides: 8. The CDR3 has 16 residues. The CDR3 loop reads CASSLLREGRSGELFF. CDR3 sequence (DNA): TGTGCCAGCAGCTTATTACGGGAGGGCCGGTCCGGGGAGCTGTTTTTT.

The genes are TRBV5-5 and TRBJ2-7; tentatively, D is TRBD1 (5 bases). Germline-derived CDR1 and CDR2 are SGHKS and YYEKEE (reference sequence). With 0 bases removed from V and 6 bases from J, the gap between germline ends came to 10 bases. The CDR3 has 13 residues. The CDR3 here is CASSLGGAREQYF. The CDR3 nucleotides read TGTGCCAGCAGCTTGGGTGGGGCCCGCGAGCAGTACTTC.

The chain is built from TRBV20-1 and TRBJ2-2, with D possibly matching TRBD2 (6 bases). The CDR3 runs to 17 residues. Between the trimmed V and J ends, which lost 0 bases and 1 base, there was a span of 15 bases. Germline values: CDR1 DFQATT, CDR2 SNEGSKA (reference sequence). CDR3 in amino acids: CSARDSRGTKNTGELFF. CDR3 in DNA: TGCAGTGCTAGAGATAGTCGGGGGACGAAGAACACCGGGGAGCTGTTTTTT.

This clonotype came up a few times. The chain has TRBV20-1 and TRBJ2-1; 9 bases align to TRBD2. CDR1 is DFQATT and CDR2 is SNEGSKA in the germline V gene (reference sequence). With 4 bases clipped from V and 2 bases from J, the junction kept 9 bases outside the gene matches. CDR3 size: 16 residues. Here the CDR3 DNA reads TGCAGTGCTACCGATCGTAGCGGGAGTACCTACAATGAGCAGTTCTTC. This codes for CSATDRSGSTYNEQFF.

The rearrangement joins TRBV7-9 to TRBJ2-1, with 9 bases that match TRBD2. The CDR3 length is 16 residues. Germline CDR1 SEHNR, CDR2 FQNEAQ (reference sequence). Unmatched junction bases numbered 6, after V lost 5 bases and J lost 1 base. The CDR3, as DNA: TGTGCCAGCAGCGTTAGCGGGAGATCTTCCTACAATGAGCAGTTCTTC. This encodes CASSVSGRSSYNEQFF.